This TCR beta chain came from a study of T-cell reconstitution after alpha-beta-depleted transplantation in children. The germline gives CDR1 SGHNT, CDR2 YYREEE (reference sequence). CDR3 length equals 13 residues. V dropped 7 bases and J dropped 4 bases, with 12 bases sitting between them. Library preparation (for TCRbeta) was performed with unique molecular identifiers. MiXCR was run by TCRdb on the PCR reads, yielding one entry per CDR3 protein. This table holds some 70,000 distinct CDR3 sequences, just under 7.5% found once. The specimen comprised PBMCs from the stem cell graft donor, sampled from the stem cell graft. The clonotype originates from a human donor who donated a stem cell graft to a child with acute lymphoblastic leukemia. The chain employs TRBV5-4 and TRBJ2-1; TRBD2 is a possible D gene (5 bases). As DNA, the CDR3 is TGTGCCAGCGGTCGGGAACAGTACAATGAGCAGTTCTTC. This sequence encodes CASGREQYNEQFF.